The following is a T cell receptor beta chain sequence with its context. Its antigen remains undetermined. Nothing much larger sits one base from this clone, and base qualities are not available. Library preparation used the immunoSEQ multiplex PCR assay. For the multiplex PCR, a mixture combining 60 forward primers for TCR Vbeta segments and 13 reverse primers for TCR Jbeta segments was used. Amplification of the CDR3 region of rearranged TCR beta genes was performed with a multiplex PCR assay on genomic DNA. The amplified TCR beta libraries were sequenced on the Illumina HiSeq System as 87-base-pair reads. Per the original workflow: Across the 670 or so repertoires, a later analysis counted 80 million or so unique TCR beta chains, approximately 12 million of which were shared by at least two donors. A nearest-neighbor algorithm error-corrected the raw reads and collapsed the reads into unique sequences, merging closely related sequences to remove PCR and sequencing errors. Alignment of CDR3 sequences to IMGT reference sequences was used to assign V, D and J gene segments. For a sequence to be retained, a match of at least six nucleotides to both a V gene segment and a J gene segment was required. Rearrangements were classified as productive when the CDR3 lacked stop codons and remained in frame with V and J, and all other rearrangements were classified as non-productive. Following IMGT convention, CDR3 was defined as the stretch from the second conserved V-encoded cysteine up to the conserved J-encoded phenylalanine. Sequences without an unambiguous match to a single V gene segment were excluded from the earlier analysis of 500 to 700 of the donors. An earlier analysis of approximately 590 of the donors called V segments functional above 56.7% productive rearrangements and segregating when the between-donor standard deviation exceeded 5%. A statistical classification framework was developed to diagnose cytomegalovirus status using the catalog of TCR beta chain sequences. In a later analysis, V and J genes were assigned by comparing TCR nucleotide sequences against IMGT/GENE-DB human TR gene sequences. The TCRdist pipeline was used in a later analysis to assign CDR3 sequences and most-parsimonious VDJ recombination scenarios. A later analysis defined each TCR beta chain by its CDR3 amino acid sequence plus V-gene family, and excluded reads lacking a unique V-gene family. As a way to deal with suspected cross-contamination and a sequencing artifact, a later analysis dropped 640 or so nucleotide sequences that were highly shared and had low generation probability. In a later analysis, a clonal expansion index was calculated for each public chain from normalized within-repertoire ranks of inferred template counts. In a later analysis, generation probabilities were computed using a VDJ recombination model fitted to out-of-frame rearrangements, and the results were checked against IGoR. Hypergeometric tests were used in a later analysis to score TCR-TCR, TCR-HLA and TCR-CMV co-occurrence, with a repertoire-size bias correction applied to the TCR pairs. A later analysis estimated false discovery rates by permuting HLA or CMV assignments 20 times. In a later analysis, co-occurring TCRs were grouped using DBSCAN, and TCRdist sequence similarity was added for clustering within HLA-allele-positive subsets. For co-occurrence clustering, repertoires with fewer than 30,000 or more than 120,000 public chains were excluded, along with five repertoires with anomalous nucleotide sharing. Imported from immuneACCESS, the table was reduced by TCRdb to in-frame sequences with V and J called. These copies leave out some clones; in studies compared against another copy, an unresolved V gene accounts for under half, and the cause of the remainder is not known. The V and J calls and the clone size are those of that table, but D and trimming were determined from the DNA. For this sample the table gives under 250,000 clones, of which 76% were detected only once. Of the sample, 0.63% is held by the ten largest clones.

The cysteine opens and the phenylalanine closes a CDR3 of 12 amino acids. Only the CDR3 part of the read is kept: 36 bases, read in frame from the first base. V drops 4 bases and J drops 5 bases, leaving 7 bases in between. Sequences MNHEY (CDR1) and SMNVEV (CDR2) are obtained from the germline V gene (reference sequence). The sample is drawn from a study of cytomegalovirus exposure and HLA in healthy donors (dated by TCRdb to about 2017). At the level of the whole study: According to an earlier analysis of around 600 of the donors, some 180 million T cells yielded 90 million to 130 million unique TCR beta sequences and about 300 Gb of sequence data. Rather than using new phenotypic data, the later analysis identified candidate immune exposures from TCR beta sequences and from how often those sequences occurred across donors. An early release that covered 500 to 800 HLA-typed donors contained around 300 gigabases of sequencing data and 75 million to 100 million unique TCR sequences. Class I and class II HLA loci were covered by the typing at four-digit resolution. Of the roughly 390 genotyped donors, 65% to 90% fell in the genetic ancestry cluster associated with self-reported Caucasian donors. On average, roughly 240,000 unique TCR beta nucleotide sequences were sequenced per donor among several hundred genotyped donors of the cohort, with 15% to 20% of those sequences being non-productive. A later genetic analysis took genome-wide SNP genotypes for about three fifths of the roughly 670 donors and used that subset as a discovery cohort. Besides the first cohort of around 700 subjects, a separate validation cohort made up of 90 to 150 different subjects was used. All discovery cohort repertoires had been generated using a single sequencing platform. Alongside the repertoire data, information on donor age, sex, ethnicity and CMV serostatus was compiled. About five DR-DQ haplotypes were treated as single units for association and clustering because of strong linkage in the cohort. A later analysis re-examined previously published TCR beta repertoires from 500 to 700 donors and added high-resolution HLA genotyping to investigate patterns of TCR occurrence. In an earlier analysis of around 540 of the donors, high-throughput TCR beta sequencing was used to judge whether each TCR beta V gene segment behaved as functional or pseudogenic. The study profiled the T cell repertoires of 550 to 700 subjects by immunosequencing and related them to cytomegalovirus serostatus. The number of donors typed differed by locus, with roughly 620-640 for A, B, C, DRB1 and DQB1, roughly 520 for DQA1, 600 to 610 for DPA1, and some 470 for DPB1. The study aimed to test whether cataloging public T cell receptors could reveal signatures of past pathogen exposure. High-throughput TCR immunosequencing, statistical association of individual TCRs with disease status, and machine learning were combined to predict cytomegalovirus infection status.

The cohort comprised approximately 700 healthy bone marrow donors. All cohort members were sampled while nominally healthy, although unrecorded immune exposures were likely present. The donor was CMV seronegative and belonged to the group of over 350 seronegative cohort members. Every donor gave a peripheral blood sample, and the peripheral blood mononuclear cells from that sample were used for TCR beta sequencing. The Qiagen DNeasy Blood Extraction Kit was used to extract genomic DNA from the blood cell samples. The paper as a whole reports these results and caveats: A further reported finding was that TCR beta sequences accurately predicted the HLA-A and HLA-B alleles for most subjects in the first cohort. A cluster of highly shared sequence variants was judged likely to be a technical artifact of the sequencing pipeline. In a later genetic analysis, fewer N-insertions in productive TCRs were reported among donors in an Asian-associated ancestry cluster than the roughly 640-donor mean. In both the original and validation cohorts, the classifier was reported to diagnose cytomegalovirus status with high specificity and sensitivity. Correlated functional status among segregating V segments might reflect linkage disequilibrium, but an unknown experimental factor could not be ruled out. Roughly uniform sequencing depth across donors was assumed in presence/absence analyses, although this assumption may not hold. Only TCR beta chains were sequenced in this cohort, and the absence of alpha or paired-chain data limited detectable features. In a later analysis, about 17,000 TCR beta sequences were associated with specific HLA alleles at a false discovery rate of 0.05. Assigning TCR associations to individual alleles was difficult when HLA alleles, especially DR and DQ, strongly co-occurred. In the study, around 150 TCR beta chains were listed as associated with cytomegalovirus. The authors suggested that the approach could potentially be extended to other disease states and immunological phenotypes. Some 16 rarely observed V segments, including chromosome 9 orphons, were excluded from the earlier analysis of a few hundred of the donors because counts were too low. An association between a missense DCLRE1C variant and V-gene and J-gene trimming of TCR beta chains was found in a later genetic analysis and replicated in an independent cohort. The only immune exposure information available for the cohort was CMV serostatus. In a later analysis, HLA-associated TCR beta chains were found to be more clonally expanded and to have lower generation probabilities than equally common non-associated chains. Because HLA typing was missing for some donors at each locus, association tests included only the typed subset. Several of the top co-occurrence clusters appeared to be linked to parvovirus B19, influenza, CMV and Epstein-Barr virus, according to a later analysis. In a later analysis, most CMV-associated TCR beta chains were found to appear HLA-restricted, with HLA associations seemingly driven largely by CMV exposure. An earlier analysis of approximately 600 of the donors showed that most TCR beta V segments appeared in productive rearrangements either about 90% or about 30% of the time, which broadly matched IMGT annotations. Across donors, most TCR sequences were observed very rarely, whereas some public TCRs were present in many individuals. Because the 87-base-pair reads could not distinguish some IMGT-functional V segments, including TRBV6-2 and TRBV6-3, those segments were excluded. In vitro tests confirmed that a few of the cytomegalovirus-associated TCR beta chains recognize cytomegalovirus antigens. A later analysis found that TCR association rates varied across HLA loci, with DRB1 alleles showing the most associated TCRs and HLA-C alleles the fewest.

This sequence originates from a man aged 18-30 years in good health and CMV-seronegative. In this chain, TRBV27 is recombined with TRBJ2-3; the D region possibly corresponds to TRBD2 (6 bases align). The sequenced material came from PBMCs. The nucleotide sequence reads as follows: TGTGCCAGCAGTTCCGGGGGAGATACGCAGTATTTT. It translates to CASSSGGDTQYF.